This T cell receptor beta chain was sequenced for a study of T-cell reconstitution after alpha-beta-depleted transplantation in children. Study-wide results and limits: T-cell numbers and diversity one year post-transplant derived largely from freshly generated T cells. At around two months after transplant, the alpha-beta T cells were reportedly derived from several hundred expanded clones that came from non-depleted graft cells. Some patients' high day-60 TCRbeta diversity was attributed to recipient cells surviving conditioning.

TCRbeta library construction was performed incorporating unique molecular identifiers. TCRdb re-called the PCR reads through MiXCR, storing one row per CDR3 protein. The sample yields about 110,000 distinct CDR3 sequences, 20% to 25% seen once. A remark on this clonotype: As yet, its antigen is unknown.

The receptor comes from a male patient aged 2 to 9 who had a stem cell transplant for chronic granulomatous disease, so the T cells may come from the graft donor. The sequencing here drew on PBMCs, mostly from graft donor cells, taken 180 days after TCRalphabeta/CD19-depleted stem cell transplant.

DNA for the CDR3: TGTGCCATCTCGGGGGACAATGAGCAGTTCTTC. Amino acid sequence: CAISGDNEQFF. The chain has TRBV10-3 and TRBJ2-1, with a possible D match to TRBD2 (6 bases). From germline, CDR1 is ENHRY and CDR2 SYGVKD. This CDR3 region has 11 residues. The V and J ends lost 8 bases and 5 bases respectively, with 7 bases between them.